This TCR beta chain originates from a study of CD8+CD57+ T cells in acquired aplastic anemia. Study information: When averaged, DNA from sorted CD4+ and CD8+ cells came to approximately 3.2 ug. General study results and limits: Patients and controls had CD8+ Simpson's diversity values that were not significantly distinct.

Genomic DNA served as template for TCR beta VDJ and CDR3 profiling. In TCRdb, the reads were re-called with MiXCR into one record per CDR3 protein. The repertoire holds around 170,000 distinct CDR3 sequences, with less than 60% as singletons. There are many counts of this clonotype. Its antigen is unknown. The CDR3 totals 13 residues. The germline V gene has CDR1 DFQATT and CDR2 SNEGSKA (reference sequence). Trimming removed 5 bases at V and 5 bases at J, with 14 bases between. Sequenced patients had shown CD8+CD57+ cell expansion by flow cytometry. None of the patients had been given any therapy when their blood was sampled.

This chain links TRBV20-1 with TRBJ2-3; D assignment may be TRBD1 or TRBD2 (6 bases each). The receptor's source is a human donor with aplastic anemia. The sample was sorted CD4+, CD8+, or CD8+CD57+ T cells (not recorded which) from PBMCs. The CDR3 DNA reads TGCAGTGCTCCGGGGGTAGGGGGAGATACGCAGTATTTT. It codes for CSAPGVGGDTQYF.